The clone carrying this T cell receptor (beta chain) was detected a few times. What it binds is not known. The data were taken from a study of T cell repertoires in cytomegalovirus infection. Study at large: Both CMV infection and a matching HLA type were indicated by public TCR beta signatures. Study findings and constraints: What dominated the ex vivo response were HLA-C-restricted CMV-specific TCR beta clonotypes.

TCRdb recomputed calls from the reads with MiXCR, one row per CDR3 protein. Here the sample spans 150,000 to 200,000 distinct CDR3 sequences, 13% to 15% being singletons. The CDR3 sequence is 14 residues long. J was trimmed by 2 bases and V by 7 bases; bases with no gene match: 7. From germline, CDR1 is SNHLY and CDR2 FYNNEI. The chain has TRBV2 and TRBJ1-1, with TRBD1 matching over 7 bases. This TCR was recovered from a human donor in good health (CMV status not recorded). Some clones in this sample may be carry-over from other donors' samples. The sequenced sample was PBMCs. CDR3 residues: CASKIQGTNTEAFF. CDR3 DNA sequence: TGTGCCAGCAAGATACAGGGGACCAACACTGAAGCTTTCTTT.